Each of the 17 T cell receptor beta chains below was sequenced from the same sample in a study of shared clonotypes between healthy human individuals. Profiled with immunoSEQ multiplex PCR; TCRdb holds only in-frame clones, not every one. Of about 2 million clones in the sample, 95% were seen once. Specimen: naive CD4+ T cells sorted from blood. Sample subset: CD45RA+ positively selected. Every receptor here comes from a young man in good health.

Only one count was recorded for this clone. The rearrangement links TRBV5-1 to TRBJ2-2; TRBD2 matches at 10 bases. J lost 5 bases, V lost 3 bases, and 7 bases had no gene match. Germline CDR1 reads SGHRS; CDR2 reads YFSETQ. The CDR3 is 16 residues long. As DNA, the CDR3 is TGCGCCAGCAGCTCCCCTAGCGGGAGATCAACCGGGGAGCTGTTTTTT. Translating gives CASSSPSGRSTGELFF.

The V and J genes are TRBV2 and TRBJ2-7; TRBD1 agrees at 12 bases. Trimming cost V 8 bases and J 7 bases; bases outside gene matches: 6. The germline gives CDR1 SNHLY, CDR2 FYNNEI. The CDR3 spans 13 residues. This chain's CDR3 is CASRDRGPGEQYF. The CDR3 nucleotides read TGTGCCAGCCGGGACAGGGGGCCAGGAGAGCAGTACTTC. Drawing the rest from reference TRBV2 and TRBJ2-7, the complete variable domain is EPEVTQTPSHQVTQMGQEVILRCVPISNHLYFYWYRQILGQKVEFLVSFYNNEISEKSEIFDDQFSVERPDGSNFTLKIRSTKLEDSAMYFCASRDRGPGEQYFGPGTRLTVT.

The CDR3 DNA reads TGTGCCAGCAGCAACCCCTACTACTACGAGCAGTACTTC. It encodes CASSNPYYYEQYF. V gene TRBV6-4 combines with J gene TRBJ2-7; D not resolved. The germline V and J ends were trimmed by 6 bases and 3 bases, with 12 bases remaining between them. Germline V gene data show CDR1 as MRHNA and CDR2 as SNTAGT. This CDR3 has 13 amino acids.

The chain recombines TRBV30 with TRBJ2-5; 8 bases are shared with TRBD2. The CDR3 loop spans 14 amino acids. The junction had 9 bases not matched to a gene; V was cut back by 5 bases and J by 4 bases. Germline CDR1 reads GTSNPN; CDR2 reads SVGIG (reference sequence). CDR3 nucleotides: TGTGCCTGGGCCGGGGGGGCCCAGGGAGAGACCCAGTACTTC. The encoded protein is CAWAGGAQGETQYF.

This clone was seen only once. The chain joins TRBV28 to TRBJ1-1; possible D gene TRBD1, 5 bases. This CDR3 has 15 residues. V was trimmed by 6 bases and J by 5 bases, leaving 19 bases between them. Germline loops: CDR1 MDHEN, CDR2 SYDVKM. CDR3 nucleotides: TGTGCCAGCAGGTATACAGGAGGGATGGCGACTGAAGCTTTCTTT. Residues: CASRYTGGMATEAFF.

The CDR3 here is CASGLVIETLSSYNSPLHF. The CDR3 DNA sequence: TGTGCTAGTGGTTTGGTAATTGAGACACTGAGCTCCTATAATTCACCCCTCCACTTT. The rearrangement links TRBV12-5 to TRBJ1-6, with D unclear. V was clipped by 0 bases and J by 0 bases, with 15 bases between them. CDR1 LGHNT and CDR2 FRNRAP come from the germline V gene. The CDR3 totals 19 residues. The whole variable domain, filled in from reference TRBV12-5 and TRBJ1-6, reads DARVTQTPRHKVTEMGQEVTMRCQPILGHNTVFWYRQTMMQGLELLAYFRNRAPLDDSGMPKDRFSAEMPDATLATLKIQPSEPRDSAVYFCASGLVIETLSSYNSPLHFGNGTRLTVT.

V gene TRBV10-3 combines with J gene TRBJ2-7; no firm D call. Germline loops: CDR1 ENHRY, CDR2 SYGVKD. The V and J ends lost 0 bases and 6 bases respectively, with 15 bases between them. The CDR3 spans 15 residues. The CDR3 DNA sequence: TGTGCCATCAGTGAGTCGAGTCTAGGGCCGGGCGAGCAGTACTTC. It codes for CAISESSLGPGEQYF.

This clone has only a few counts. This same CDR3 is encoded by further DNA sequences in the sample. The V call is TRBV6-5, the J call TRBJ1-1; no clear D gene. The ends were cut back, 4 bases at V and 5 bases at J, with 5 bases in the middle. CDR1 MNHEY and CDR2 SVGAGI come from the germline V gene. The CDR3 consists of 11 residues. The CDR3: CASSSKTEAFF. The CDR3 nucleotides are TGTGCCAGCAGTTCGAAGACTGAAGCTTTCTTT.

Comment on this clone: An end of the junction differs from the germline gene, which may be a read error. The gene calls are TRBV7-7 and TRBJ2-5, with 9 bases fitting TRBD1. The CDR3 loop spans 15 amino acids. The germline CDR1 and CDR2 sequences are SSHAT and FNYEAQ (reference sequence). The CDR3 reads CASSPGQGHQETQYF. The CDR3, as DNA: TGTGCTAGCAGCCCGGGACAGGGACACCAAGAGACCCAGTACTTC.

The chain uses TRBV28 and TRBJ2-1, with 9 bases fitting TRBD1. This CDR3 comprises 13 residues. V lost 10 bases to trimming and J lost 6 bases; unmatched junction nucleotides: 7. Germline assignment: CDR1 MDHEN and CDR2 SYDVKM. CDR3 DNA sequence: TGTGCCATCACGGACAGGGGCTCCAATGAGCAGTTCTTC. Encoded protein: CAITDRGSNEQFF.

The chain employs TRBV10-2 and TRBJ1-3; 7 bases match TRBD1. The CDR3 loop spans 14 amino acids. Germline CDR1 and CDR2: WSHSY and SAAADI. The V segment lost 7 bases and the J segment 0 bases; nucleotides outside the gene matches: 3. CDR3 sequence reads: CASTGQSSGNTIYF. In nucleotides, the CDR3 is TGCGCCAGCACGGGACAGTCCTCTGGAAACACCATATATTTT.

Concerning this clone: No conserved phenylalanine or tryptophan ends this CDR3, so it is likely a read error. Because the CDR3's place on the DNA is in doubt, the DNA is left out and the CDR3 is given as listed by TCRdb. The chain is built from TRBV6-6 and TRBJ2-4; the listed D gene, TRBD2, was not tested against the DNA. The CDR3 region is 14 residues in length, termini included. The germline gives CDR1 MNHNY, CDR2 SVGAGI (reference sequence). The CDR3 sequence is CASSRTGTSGGAPV.

This clone has only one observation. The chain has TRBV28 and TRBJ2-1, with 7 bases identical to TRBD1. The length of the CDR3 is 13 residues. V dropped 7 bases and J dropped 4; count of bases not matched to a gene: 4. The germline gives CDR1 MDHEN, CDR2 SYDVKM. The CDR3 DNA reads as TGTGCCAGCAAGAGGGGGCTATACAATGAGCAGTTCTTC. It specifies CASKRGLYNEQFF.

The chain combines TRBV30 with TRBJ1-1, with D hard to call. Germline V gene sequence: CDR1 GTSNPN, CDR2 SVGIG (reference sequence). V dropped 5 bases and J dropped 9 bases, with 16 bases sitting between them. This CDR3 is built from 12 residues. The CDR3 loop is CAWQKDRRKAFF. The CDR3 nucleotides are TGTGCCTGGCAGAAGGATCGACGCAAAGCTTTCTTT.

The chain uses TRBV4-2 and TRBJ1-5, with TRBD1 as a possible D gene (5 bases). Trimming shortened V by 3 bases and J by 5 bases, and 8 bases separated the two germline ends. The germline V gene encodes CDR1 LGHNA and CDR2 YNFKEQ. The CDR3 consists of 13 residues. The CDR3: CASSQGVYQPQHF. Written as DNA, the CDR3 is TGTGCCAGCAGCCAGGGGGTCTATCAGCCCCAGCATTTT.

This rearrangement joins TRBV6-1 to TRBJ1-4; a possible D gene is TRBD1 (5 bases). Between the trimmed V and J ends, which lost 7 bases and 4 bases, there was a span of 16 bases. The CDR3 spans 15 residues. The V gene's germline CDR1 is MNHNS and CDR2 SASEGT. This CDR3 reads CASTMEGYGNEKLFF. The CDR3 DNA sequence: TGTGCCAGCACTATGGAGGGGTATGGTAATGAAAAACTGTTTTTT.

This sequence joins TRBV11-2 and TRBJ2-7; 8 positions match TRBD1. V lost 1 base and J lost 7; bases outside the gene matches: 9. CDR3 size: 15 residues. CDR1 and CDR2 from the germline V gene are SGHAT and FQNNGV. The CDR3 DNA is TGTGCCAGCAGCTTAGCCCCAGGGGGCGCGGGGGAGCAGTACTTC. This codes for CASSLAPGGAGEQYF. Variable domain in full (rest from reference TRBV11-2 and TRBJ2-7): EAGVAQSPRYKIIEKRQSVAFWCNPISGHATLYWYQQILGQGPKLLIQFQNNGVVDDSQLPKDRFSAERLKGVDSTLKIQPAKLEDSAVYLCASSLAPGGAGEQYFGPGTRLTVT.